The 11 T cell receptor beta chains in this list originate from one sample, sequenced in a study of prognosis after radiotherapy for stage I lung cancer. Using two-round multiplex PCR, the authors amplified TCR beta CDR3 from genomic DNA. The use of primers specific to each TRBV and TRBJ gene characterized first-round PCR. TCRdb reanalysed the multiplex PCR reads using MiXCR and keeps one entry per CDR3 protein. The sample yields over 25,000 distinct CDR3 sequences, under 60% seen once. Sequenced material: PBMCs, taken before or after stereotactic body radiation therapy (not recorded which). The source is a donor over 45 with non-small cell lung cancer.

As regards this clonotype: A far larger clone is only one base removed, so a read error is likely. The chain is built from TRBV6-6 and TRBJ2-1, with TRBD2 as a possible D gene (6 bases). The CDR3 runs 15 residues. V dropped 2 bases and J dropped 6 bases, with 14 bases sitting between them. CDR1 and CDR2 from the germline V gene are MNHNY and SVGAGI (reference sequence). As DNA, the CDR3 is TGTGCCAGCAGTTACGGCGGGGTATCAGGCAATGAGCAGTTCTTC. This encodes CASSYGGVSGNEQFF.

This clonotype is labeled as medium-sized. In DNA, the CDR3 is TGTGCCAGCAGTTTAGCGGGACAGGTCAATTCACCCCTCCACTTT. Encoded protein: CASSLAGQVNSPLHF. This sequence joins TRBV28 and TRBJ1-6; 8 bases map to TRBD1. The CDR3 runs 15 residues. The V and J ends lost 2 bases and 7 bases, in that order; junction bases with no gene match: 4. Germline V gene data show CDR1 as MDHEN and CDR2 as SYDVKM.

Worth noting for this clonotype: One end of the junction does not line up with germline, which may come from a read error. The chain combines TRBV7-2 with TRBJ2-2, with D maybe TRBD1 (6 bases). The CDR3 sequence is 13 residues long. Germline CDR1 and CDR2: SGHTA and FQGNSA. CDR3 sequence (DNA): TGTGCCAGCAGCTTGGGGGACACCTGGGAGCTGTTTTTT. Amino acids: CASSLGDTWELFF.

This clonotype appeared a few times. A much larger clone lies a single base off, so this may be a read error. The chain combines TRBV6-2 or TRBV6-3 with TRBJ2-5, with TRBD2 matching over 7 bases. V lost 7 bases and J lost 5; bases outside the gene matches: 19. The CDR3 length is 17 residues. Germline CDR1 MNHEY, CDR2 SVGEGT. This chain's CDR3 is CASTLCGRGSTGETQYF. For the CDR3, the DNA is TGTGCCAGCACCCTTTGTGGGAGGGGAAGCACCGGGGAGACCCAGTACTTC.

At least ten counts were recorded for this clonotype. The chain uses TRBV4-3 and TRBJ2-6; 7 positions match TRBD2. V gave up 0 bases and J gave up 1 base; unmatched junction bases: 6. The CDR3 totals 18 residues. Germline lookup yields CDR1 LGHNA and CDR2 YSLEER. CDR3 in amino acids: CASSQEPKGGSGANVLTF. CDR3 DNA: TGCGCCAGCAGCCAAGAGCCGAAGGGAGGGTCTGGGGCCAACGTCCTGACTTTC.

This clonotype was observed many times. This is likely a read error, given that the CDR3 carries no conserved phenylalanine or tryptophan at its end. The V call is TRBV6-1, the J call TRBJ2-7; D not certain. Per the germline V gene, CDR1 is MNHNS and CDR2 is SASEGT. The V end lost 7 bases, the J end lost 2 bases, and 15 bases lay between the germline ends. The CDR3 covers 14 residues. The CDR3 loop reads CASNNPGGTYEQYS. The DNA for the CDR3 is TGTGCCAGCAATAACCCCGGCGGTACCTACGAGCAGTACTCC.

Notes on this clonotype: Since the CDR3 does not end with the conserved phenylalanine or tryptophan, this likely comes from a read error. The CDR3 DNA is TGTGCCAGCAGCCACCCGGCGGGTGGGGTATACGGGACTGACACAGATACGCAGTATTTA. As protein: CASSHPAGGVYGTDTDTQYL. The chain couples TRBV28 to TRBJ2-3; D possibly corresponds to TRBD2 (6 bases). CDR3 length: 20 residues. In germline, CDR1 is MDHEN, CDR2 SYDVKM. V was shortened by 6 bases and J by 2 bases, with 30 bases between the two germline ends.

This clonotype was seen at least ten times. J is TRBJ1-3 and V is TRBV19; possibly TRBD1 for D (5 bases). The CDR3 sequence is 16 residues long. Trimming left V 6 bases short and J 0 bases short, with 15 bases between. Germline V gene sequence: CDR1 LNHDA, CDR2 SQIVND (reference sequence). The CDR3 protein is CASSDPGTNSGNTIYF. The CDR3 nucleotides read TGTGCCAGTAGCGACCCCGGGACGAACTCTGGAAACACCATATATTTT.

This clonotype was seen at least ten times. The V and J genes are TRBV20-1 and TRBJ2-3; D is possibly TRBD2 (6 bases). Germline CDR1 reads DFQATT; CDR2 reads SNEGSKA (reference sequence). The CDR3 is 15 residues long. Trimming stripped 6 bases from V and 3 bases from J, with 19 bases between. As DNA, the CDR3 is TGCAGTGCGCCAGATCTAGGAGGGCTTACAGATACGCAGTATTTT. Translating gives CSAPDLGGLTDTQYF.

Worth noting for this clonotype: The junction departs from the called germline gene at one end, perhaps through a read error. The chain has TRBV9 and TRBJ2-3; 10 bases are a match to TRBD2. Germline V lookup: CDR1 SGDLS, CDR2 YYNGEE. This CDR3 has 22 amino acids. The CDR3 sequence is CVSSDTTGGLAETRGPTDTQYF. DNA of the CDR3: TGTGTCAGCAGCGATACGACGGGTGGACTAGCGGAAACTAGAGGCCCCACAGATACGCAGTATTTT. The full variable domain, completed using reference TRBV9 and TRBJ2-3, is DSGVTQTPKHLITATGQRVTLRCSPRSGDLSVYWYQQSLDQGLQFLIQYYNGEERAKGNILERFSAQQFPDLHSELNLSSLELGDSALYFCVSSDTTGGLAETRGPTDTQYFGPGTRLTVL.

This clonotype has a count of ten or more. This chain uses TRBV29-1 with TRBJ1-3, with 7 bases identical to TRBD1. The V gene's germline CDR1 is SQVTM and CDR2 ANQGSEA. Trimming took 6 bases from V and 4 from J; bases not matched to a gene: 9. This CDR3 comprises 14 residues. Here the CDR3 reads CSVDGRDRGNTIYF. The DNA for the CDR3 is TGCAGCGTAGATGGCCGGGACAGAGGAAACACCATATATTTT.